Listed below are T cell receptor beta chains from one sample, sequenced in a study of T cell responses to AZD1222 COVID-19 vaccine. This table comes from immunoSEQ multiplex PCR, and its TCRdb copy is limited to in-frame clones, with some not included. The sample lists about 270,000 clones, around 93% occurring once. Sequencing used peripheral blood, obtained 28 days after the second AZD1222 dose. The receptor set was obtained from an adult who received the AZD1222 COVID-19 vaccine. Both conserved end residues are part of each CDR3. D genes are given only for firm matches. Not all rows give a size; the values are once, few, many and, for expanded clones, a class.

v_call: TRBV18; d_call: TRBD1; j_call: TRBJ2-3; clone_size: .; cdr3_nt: TGTGCCAGCTCACCCCGGACAGGGGGGAGCACAGATACGCAGTATTTT; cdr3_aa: CASSPRTGGSTDTQYF
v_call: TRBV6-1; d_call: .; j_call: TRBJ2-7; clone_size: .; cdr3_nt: TGTGCCAGCAGTGAAGCCGGATATTGGTCCTACGAGCAGTACTTC; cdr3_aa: CASSEAGYWSYEQYF
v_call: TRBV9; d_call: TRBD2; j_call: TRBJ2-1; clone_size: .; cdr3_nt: TGTGCCAGCAGCGTAGATGGGTTAGCGGGGAATGAGCAGTTCTTC; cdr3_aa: CASSVDGLAGNEQFF
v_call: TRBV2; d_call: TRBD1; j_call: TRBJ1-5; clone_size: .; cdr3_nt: TGTGCCAGCAGGGGAAGACAGGGGAATCAGCCCCAGCATTTT; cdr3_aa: CASRGRQGNQPQHF
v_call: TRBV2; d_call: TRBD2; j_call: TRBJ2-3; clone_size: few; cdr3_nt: TGTGCCAGCAAAGCGGGGTGGATGGATACGCAGTATTTT; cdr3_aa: CASKAGWMDTQYF
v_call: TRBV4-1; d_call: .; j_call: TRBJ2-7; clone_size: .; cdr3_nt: TGCGCCAGCAGCCAGCCAGGAAAGAGCTCCTACGAGCAGTACTTC; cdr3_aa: CASSQPGKSSYEQYF
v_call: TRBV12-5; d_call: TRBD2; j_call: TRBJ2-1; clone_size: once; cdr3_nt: TGTGCTAGTGGTTTGGGGGGGACTAGCGGGATAAAGCAGTTCTTC; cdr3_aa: CASGLGGTSGIKQFF
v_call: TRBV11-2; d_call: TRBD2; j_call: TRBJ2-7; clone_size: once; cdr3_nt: TGTGCCAGCATCACTGGGGGGGTGATAAGCTTC; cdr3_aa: CASITGGVISF
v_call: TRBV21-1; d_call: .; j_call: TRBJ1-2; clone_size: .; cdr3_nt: TGTGCCAGCAATTTAGAGGGGGGTCCCCTCTATGGCTACACCTTC; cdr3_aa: CASNLEGGPLYGYTF
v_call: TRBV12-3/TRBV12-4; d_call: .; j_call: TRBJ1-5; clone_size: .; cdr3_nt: TGTGCCAGCAGTTTCGGGGCGGGGCCCCAGCATTTT; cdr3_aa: CASSFGAGPQHF
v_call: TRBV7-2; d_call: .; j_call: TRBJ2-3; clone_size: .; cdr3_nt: TGTGCCAGCAGCCCTTCGGAAGCGGCAGATACGCAGTATTTT; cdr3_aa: CASSPSEAADTQYF
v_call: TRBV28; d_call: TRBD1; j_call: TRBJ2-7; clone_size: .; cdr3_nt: TGTGCCAGCAGTTTGTGGGGGACAGGGACCAACGAGCAGTACTTC; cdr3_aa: CASSLWGTGTNEQYF
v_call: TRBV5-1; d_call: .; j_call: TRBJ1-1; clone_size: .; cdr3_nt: TGCGCCAGCAGAATGGGACTTAACACTGAAGCTTTCTTT; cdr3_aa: CASRMGLNTEAFF
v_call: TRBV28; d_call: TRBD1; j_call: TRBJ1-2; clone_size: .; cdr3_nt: TGTGCCAGCAGCCCGGGACAGGGAGGAGGCTACACCTTC; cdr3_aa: CASSPGQGGGYTF
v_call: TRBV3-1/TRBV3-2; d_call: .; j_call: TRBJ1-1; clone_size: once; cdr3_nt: TGTGCCAGCAGCCAAGGACACCCGAACACTGAAGCTTTCTTT; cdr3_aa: CASSQGHPNTEAFF
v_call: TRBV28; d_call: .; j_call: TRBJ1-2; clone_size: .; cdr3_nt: TGTGCCAGCAGTCTACGTCACCCGGGAGGCTACACCTTC; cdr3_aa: CASSLRHPGGYTF
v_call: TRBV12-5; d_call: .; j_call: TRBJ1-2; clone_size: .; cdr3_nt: TGTGCTAGTGGTTTGTCGTTTGCTGGCGGCTACACCTTC; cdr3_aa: CASGLSFAGGYTF
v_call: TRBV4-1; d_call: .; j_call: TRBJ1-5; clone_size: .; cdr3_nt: TGCGCCAGCAGTCGCGGAGGGAATGGCAATCAGCCCCAGCATTTT; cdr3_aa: CASSRGGNGNQPQHF
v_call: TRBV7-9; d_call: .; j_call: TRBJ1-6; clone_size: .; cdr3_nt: TGTGCCAGCAGCACAAGAGGGGGGAATTCACCCCTCCACTTT; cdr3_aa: CASSTRGGNSPLHF
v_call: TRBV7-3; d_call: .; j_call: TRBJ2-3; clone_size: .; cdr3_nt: TGTGCCAGCAGCTTGGGGGGGCCGCAGTATTTT; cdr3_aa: CASSLGGPQYF
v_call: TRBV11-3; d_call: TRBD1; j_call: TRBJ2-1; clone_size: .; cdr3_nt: TGTGCCAGCAGCCCTCACTATCCAGGGGGCGCGTCCTACAATGAGCAGTTCTTC; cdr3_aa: CASSPHYPGGASYNEQFF
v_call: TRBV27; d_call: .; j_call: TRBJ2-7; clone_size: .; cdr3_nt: TGTGCCAGCAGTCCGGACGGGTACTACGAGCAGTACTTC; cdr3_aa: CASSPDGYYEQYF
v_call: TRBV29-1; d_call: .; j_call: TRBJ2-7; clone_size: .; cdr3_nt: TGCAGCGTTGGGGATGGAGGGGAGGACGAGCAGTACTTC; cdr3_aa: CSVGDGGEDEQYF
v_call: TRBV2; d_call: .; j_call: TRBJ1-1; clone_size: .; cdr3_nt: TGTGCCAGCAGTCTGGGACTGAGCACTGAAGCTTTCTTT; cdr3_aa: CASSLGLSTEAFF
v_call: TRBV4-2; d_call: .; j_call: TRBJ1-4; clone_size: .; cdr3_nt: TGTGCCAGCAGCCAAGAAAGGGCCACTAATGAAAAACTGTTTTTT; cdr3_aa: CASSQERATNEKLFF
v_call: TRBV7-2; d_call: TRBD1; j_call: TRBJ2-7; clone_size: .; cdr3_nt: TGTGCCAGCAGCCCCGGACAGGGGGCGGTGGAGCAGTACTTC; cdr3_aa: CASSPGQGAVEQYF
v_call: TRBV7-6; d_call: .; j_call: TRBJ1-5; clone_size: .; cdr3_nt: TGTGCCAGCAGCCAGTTTCCCCAGGGGAGCAATCAGCCCCAGCATTTT; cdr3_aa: CASSQFPQGSNQPQHF
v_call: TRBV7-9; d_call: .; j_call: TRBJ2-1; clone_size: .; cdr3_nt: TGTGCCAGCAGTTGGGACACCCGCGGGGGTGAGCAGTTCTTC; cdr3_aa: CASSWDTRGGEQFF
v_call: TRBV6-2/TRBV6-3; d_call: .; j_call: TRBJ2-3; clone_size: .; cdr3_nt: TGTGCCAGCAGTTGGACGGATAGGGCCACAGATACGCAGTATTTT; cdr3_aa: CASSWTDRATDTQYF
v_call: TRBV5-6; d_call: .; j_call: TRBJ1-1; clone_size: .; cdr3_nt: TGTGCCAGCAGCTACCCCGAATTCACTGAAGCTTTCTTT; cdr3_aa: CASSYPEFTEAFF
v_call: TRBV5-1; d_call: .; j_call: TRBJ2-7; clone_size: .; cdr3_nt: TGCGCCAGCAGCCAAGGGCCCACAGGGCTCTACGAGCAGTACTTC; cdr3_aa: CASSQGPTGLYEQYF
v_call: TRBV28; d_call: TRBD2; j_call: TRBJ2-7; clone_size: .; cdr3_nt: TGTGCCAGCGGGAGGGGCAGCCCCTACGAGCAGTACTTC; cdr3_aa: CASGRGSPYEQYF
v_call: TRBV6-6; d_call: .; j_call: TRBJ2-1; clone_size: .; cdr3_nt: TGTGCCAGCACTACTCTGGGGGAGCAGTTCTTC; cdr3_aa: CASTTLGEQFF
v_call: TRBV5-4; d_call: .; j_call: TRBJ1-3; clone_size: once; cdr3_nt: TGTGCCAGCACGATACAGGGTTCCGGAAACACCATATATTTT; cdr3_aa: CASTIQGSGNTIYF
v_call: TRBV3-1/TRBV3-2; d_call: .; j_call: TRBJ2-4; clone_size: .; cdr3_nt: TGTGCCAGCAGTCGTATTAGTAGGGACATTCAGTACTTC; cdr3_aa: CASSRISRDIQYF
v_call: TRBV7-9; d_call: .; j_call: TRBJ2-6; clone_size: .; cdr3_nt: TGTGCCAGCAGCCCCTGGTATAATTCTGGGGCCAACGTCCTGACTTTC; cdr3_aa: CASSPWYNSGANVLTF
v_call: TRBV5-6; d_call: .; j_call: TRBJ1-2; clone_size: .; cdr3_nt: TGTGCCAGCAGCTTGACGGCTCCCTCTGTCTACACCTTC; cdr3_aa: CASSLTAPSVYTF